The entry below describes one TCR beta chain. This CDR3 has 14 amino acids. Looked up from germline, CDR1 is MNHEY and CDR2 is SVGAGI. Trimming removed 6 bases at V and 1 base at J, with 12 bases between. Noted time point: pretreatment peripheral blood. The study enrolled patients with locally advanced or metastatic urothelial carcinoma. The data were obtained in a study of PD-L1 blockade in urothelial cancer. Study as a whole: Blood analyses occurred 3 weeks (second dose) and 6 weeks post treatment start. T cells were recovered from blood samples at a median of 141,255.

What went into each PCR as a spike was synthetic TCR analog templates. Libraries were prepared by immunoSEQ multiplex PCR; TCRdb keeps only in-frame clonotypes and omits some of them. Of tens of thousands of clones in the sample, 81% are singletons; the top ten hold roughly 2.9%. The sequenced sample was PBMCs, obtained around atezolizumab (anti-PD-L1) treatment. The rearrangement joins TRBV6-5 to TRBJ1-2; D is uncertain. The receptor comes from a man between 65 and 85 years old with urothelial cancer. The CDR3 DNA reads as TGTGCCAGCAGCTCCCAGAGGATTAACTATGGCTACACCTTC. It codes for CASSSQRINYGYTF.